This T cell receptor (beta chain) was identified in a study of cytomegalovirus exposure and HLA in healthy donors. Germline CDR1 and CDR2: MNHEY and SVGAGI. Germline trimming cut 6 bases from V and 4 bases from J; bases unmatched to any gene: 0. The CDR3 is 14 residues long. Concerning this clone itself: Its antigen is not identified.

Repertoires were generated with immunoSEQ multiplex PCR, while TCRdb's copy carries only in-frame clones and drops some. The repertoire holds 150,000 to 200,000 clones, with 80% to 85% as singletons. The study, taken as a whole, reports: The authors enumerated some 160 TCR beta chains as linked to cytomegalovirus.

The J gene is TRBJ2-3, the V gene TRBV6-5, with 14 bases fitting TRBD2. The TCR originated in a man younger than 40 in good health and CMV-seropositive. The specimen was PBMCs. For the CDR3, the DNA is TGTGCCAGCAGGACTAGCGGGGGGGCAGATACGCAGTATTTT. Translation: CASRTSGGADTQYF.